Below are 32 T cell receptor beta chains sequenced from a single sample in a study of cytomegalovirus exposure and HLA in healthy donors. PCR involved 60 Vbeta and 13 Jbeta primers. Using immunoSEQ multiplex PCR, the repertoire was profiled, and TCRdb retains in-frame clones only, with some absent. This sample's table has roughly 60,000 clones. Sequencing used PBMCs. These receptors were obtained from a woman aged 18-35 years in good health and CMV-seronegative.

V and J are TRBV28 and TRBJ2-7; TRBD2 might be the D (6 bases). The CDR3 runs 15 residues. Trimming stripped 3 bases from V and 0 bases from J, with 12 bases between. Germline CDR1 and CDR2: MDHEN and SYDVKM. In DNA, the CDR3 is TGTGCCAGCAGTTTGCTTGCGGGAAGCTCCTACGAGCAGTACTTC. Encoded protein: CASSLLAGSSYEQYF.

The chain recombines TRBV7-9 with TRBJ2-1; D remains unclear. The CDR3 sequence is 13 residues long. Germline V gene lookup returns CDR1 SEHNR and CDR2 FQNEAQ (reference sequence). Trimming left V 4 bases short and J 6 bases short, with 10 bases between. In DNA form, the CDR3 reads TGTGCCAGCAGCTCCGACTCGTCCAATGAGCAGTTCTTC. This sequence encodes CASSSDSSNEQFF.

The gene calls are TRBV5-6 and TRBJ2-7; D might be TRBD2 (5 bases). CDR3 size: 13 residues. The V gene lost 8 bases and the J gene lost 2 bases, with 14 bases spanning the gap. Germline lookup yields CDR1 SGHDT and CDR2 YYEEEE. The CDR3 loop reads CASHRGRTYEQYF. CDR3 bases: TGTGCCAGTCACCGAGGGAGAACCTACGAGCAGTACTTC.

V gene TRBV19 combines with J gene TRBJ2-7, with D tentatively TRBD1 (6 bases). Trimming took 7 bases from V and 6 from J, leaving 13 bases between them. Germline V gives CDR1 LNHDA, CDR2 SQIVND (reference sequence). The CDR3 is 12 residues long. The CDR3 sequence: CASMGRGREQYF. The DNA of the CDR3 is TGTGCCAGTATGGGCAGGGGACGCGAGCAGTACTTC. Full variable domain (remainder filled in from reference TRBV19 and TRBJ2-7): DGGITQSPKYLFRKEGQNVTLSCEQNLNHDAMYWYRQDPGQGLRLIYYSQIVNDFQKGDIAEGYSVSREKKESFPLTVTSAQKNPTAFYLCASMGRGREQYFGPGTRLTVT.

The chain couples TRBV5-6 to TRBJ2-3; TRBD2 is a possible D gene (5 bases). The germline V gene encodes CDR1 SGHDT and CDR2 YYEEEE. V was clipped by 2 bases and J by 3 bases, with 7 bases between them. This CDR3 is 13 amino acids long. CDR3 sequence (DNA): TGTGCCAGCAGCTTACTAGGAACAGATACGCAGTATTTT. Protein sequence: CASSLLGTDTQYF.

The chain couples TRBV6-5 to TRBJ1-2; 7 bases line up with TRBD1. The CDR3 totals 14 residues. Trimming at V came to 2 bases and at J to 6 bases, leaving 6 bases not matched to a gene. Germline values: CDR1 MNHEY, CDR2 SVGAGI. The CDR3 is CASSYTIGQDGYTF. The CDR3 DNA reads TGTGCCAGCAGTTACACAATTGGACAGGATGGCTACACCTTC.

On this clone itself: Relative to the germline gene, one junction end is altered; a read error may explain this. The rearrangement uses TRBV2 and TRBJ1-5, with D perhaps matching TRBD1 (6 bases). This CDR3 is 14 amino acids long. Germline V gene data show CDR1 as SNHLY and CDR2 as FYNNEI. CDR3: CASSEDRINQPQHF. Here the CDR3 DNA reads TGTGCCAGCAGCGAAGACAGGATCAATCAGCCCCAGCATTTT.

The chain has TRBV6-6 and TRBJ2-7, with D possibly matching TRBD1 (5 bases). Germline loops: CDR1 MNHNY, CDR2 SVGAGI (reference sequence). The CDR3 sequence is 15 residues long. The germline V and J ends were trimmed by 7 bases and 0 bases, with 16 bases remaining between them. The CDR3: CASTYGRGFSYEQYF. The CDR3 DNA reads TGTGCCAGCACCTACGGTAGGGGTTTCTCCTACGAGCAGTACTTC.

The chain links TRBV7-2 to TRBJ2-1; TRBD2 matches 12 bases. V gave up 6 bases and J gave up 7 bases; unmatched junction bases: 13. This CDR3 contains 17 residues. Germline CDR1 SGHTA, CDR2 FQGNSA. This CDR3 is CASRDLLAGGSWNEQFF. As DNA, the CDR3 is TGTGCCAGCAGAGATCTCCTAGCGGGGGGGTCGTGGAATGAGCAGTTCTTC.

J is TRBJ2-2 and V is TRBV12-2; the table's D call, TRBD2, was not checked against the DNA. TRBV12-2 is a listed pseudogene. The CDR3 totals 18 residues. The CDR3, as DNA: TGTGCAAGTCGTGACTTGGTTATAGGAGAAGTCGACACCGGGGAGCTGTTTTTT. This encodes CASRDLVIGEVDTGELFF.

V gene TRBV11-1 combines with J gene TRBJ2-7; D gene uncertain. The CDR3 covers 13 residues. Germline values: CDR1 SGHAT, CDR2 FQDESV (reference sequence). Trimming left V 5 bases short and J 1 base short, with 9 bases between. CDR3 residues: CASSRVISYEQYF. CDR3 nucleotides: TGTGCCAGCAGCCGTGTTATATCCTACGAGCAGTACTTC.

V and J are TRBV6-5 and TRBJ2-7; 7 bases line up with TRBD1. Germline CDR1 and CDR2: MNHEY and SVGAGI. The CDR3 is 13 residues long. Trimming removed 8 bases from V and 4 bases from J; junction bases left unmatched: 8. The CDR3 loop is CASRNSGGYEQYF. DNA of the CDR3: TGTGCCAGCCGGAATTCAGGGGGTTACGAGCAGTACTTC.

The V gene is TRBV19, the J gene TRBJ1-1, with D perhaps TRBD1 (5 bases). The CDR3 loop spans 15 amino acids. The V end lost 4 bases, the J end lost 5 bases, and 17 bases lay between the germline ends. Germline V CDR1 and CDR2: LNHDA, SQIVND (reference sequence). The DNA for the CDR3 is TGTGCCAGTAGTACCCACCCCAGGGTGACGACTGAAGCTTTCTTT. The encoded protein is CASSTHPRVTTEAFF.

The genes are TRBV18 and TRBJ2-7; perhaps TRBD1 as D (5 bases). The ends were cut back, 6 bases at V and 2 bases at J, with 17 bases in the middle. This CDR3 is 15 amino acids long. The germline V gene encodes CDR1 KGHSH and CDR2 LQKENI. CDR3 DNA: TGTGCCAGCTCGCCTGGACAACTCCGAACCTACGAGCAGTACTTC. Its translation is CASSPGQLRTYEQYF.

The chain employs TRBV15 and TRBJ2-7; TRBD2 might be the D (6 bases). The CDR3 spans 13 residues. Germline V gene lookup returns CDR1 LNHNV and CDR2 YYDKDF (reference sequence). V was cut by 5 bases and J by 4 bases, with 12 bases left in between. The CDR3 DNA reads TGTGCCACCAGCTTTGGGAGGCCTTACGAGCAGTACTTC. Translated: CATSFGRPYEQYF.

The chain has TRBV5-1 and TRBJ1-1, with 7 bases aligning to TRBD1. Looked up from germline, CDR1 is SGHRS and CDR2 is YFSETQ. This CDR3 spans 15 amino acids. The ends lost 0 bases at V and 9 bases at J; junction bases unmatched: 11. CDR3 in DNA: TGCGCCAGCAGCTTGGTCCCTGAACAGGGGAGGAAAGCTTTCTTT. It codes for CASSLVPEQGRKAFF.

For the CDR3, the DNA is TGTGCCAGCAGCTCCATACAGGGCACCGGGGAGCTGTTTTTT. This gives the protein CASSSIQGTGELFF. The chain links TRBV7-9 to TRBJ2-2, with a tentative D call TRBD1 (6 bases). The V end lost 4 bases, the J end lost 4 bases, and 10 bases lay between the germline ends. The CDR3 has 14 residues. From germline, CDR1 is SEHNR and CDR2 FQNEAQ (reference sequence).

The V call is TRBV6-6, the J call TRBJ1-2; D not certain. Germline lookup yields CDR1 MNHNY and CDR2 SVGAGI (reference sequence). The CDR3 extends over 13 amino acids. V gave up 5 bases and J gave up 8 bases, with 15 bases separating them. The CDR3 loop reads CASSTYAGGGYTF. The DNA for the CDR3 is TGTGCCAGCAGTACCTATGCAGGAGGGGGCTACACCTTC.

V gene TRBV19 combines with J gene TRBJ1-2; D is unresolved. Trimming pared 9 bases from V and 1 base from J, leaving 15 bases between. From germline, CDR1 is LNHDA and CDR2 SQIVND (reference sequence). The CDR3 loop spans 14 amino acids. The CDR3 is CASLDRSINYGYTF. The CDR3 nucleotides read TGTGCCAGCCTAGACCGCTCTATTAACTATGGCTACACCTTC.

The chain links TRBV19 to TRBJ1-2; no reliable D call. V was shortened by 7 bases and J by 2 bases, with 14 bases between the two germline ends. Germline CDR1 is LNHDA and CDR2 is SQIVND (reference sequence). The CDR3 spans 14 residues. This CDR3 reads CASTSLRENYGYTF. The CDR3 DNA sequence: TGTGCCAGTACCTCTCTAAGGGAGAACTATGGCTACACCTTC.

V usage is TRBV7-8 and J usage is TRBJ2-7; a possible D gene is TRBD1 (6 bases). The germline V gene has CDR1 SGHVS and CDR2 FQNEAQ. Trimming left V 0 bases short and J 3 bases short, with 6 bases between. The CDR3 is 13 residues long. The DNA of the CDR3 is TGTGCCAGCAGCTTAGCAGGGGGCTACGAGCAGTACTTC. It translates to CASSLAGGYEQYF. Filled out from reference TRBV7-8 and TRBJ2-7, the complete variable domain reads GAGVSQSPRYKVAKRGQDVALRCDPISGHVSLFWYQQALGQGPEFLTYFQNEAQLDKSGLPSDRFFAERPEGSVSTLKIQRTQQEDSAVYLCASSLAGGYEQYFGPGTRLTVT.

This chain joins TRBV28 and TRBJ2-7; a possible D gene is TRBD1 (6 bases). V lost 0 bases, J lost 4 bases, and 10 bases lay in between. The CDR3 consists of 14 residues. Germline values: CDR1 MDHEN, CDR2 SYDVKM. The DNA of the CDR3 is TGTGCCAGCAGTTTATGGGGGGCGAGTTACGAGCAGTACTTC. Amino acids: CASSLWGASYEQYF.

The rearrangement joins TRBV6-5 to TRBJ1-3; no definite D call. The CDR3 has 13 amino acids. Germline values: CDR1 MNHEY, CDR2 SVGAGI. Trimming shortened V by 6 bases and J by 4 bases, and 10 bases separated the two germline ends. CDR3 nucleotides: TGTGCCAGCAGCGGGTATAGGGGAAACACCATATATTTT. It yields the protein CASSGYRGNTIYF.

CDR3 sequence (DNA): TGTGCCAGCAGCTTGGAGCCCACCCGGGTTGGAGGCTACACCTTC. Protein: CASSLEPTRVGGYTF. The rearrangement links TRBV5-6 to TRBJ1-2, with D unresolved. Germline V gene lookup returns CDR1 SGHDT and CDR2 YYEEEE. The CDR3 has 15 amino acids. The V and J ends lost 0 bases and 8 bases respectively, with 17 bases between them.

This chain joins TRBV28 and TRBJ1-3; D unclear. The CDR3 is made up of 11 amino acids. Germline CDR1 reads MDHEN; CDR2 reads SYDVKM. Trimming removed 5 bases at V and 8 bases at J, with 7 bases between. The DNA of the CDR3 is TGTGCCAGCAGTCCGAGGGACACCATATATTTT. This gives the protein CASSPRDTIYF.

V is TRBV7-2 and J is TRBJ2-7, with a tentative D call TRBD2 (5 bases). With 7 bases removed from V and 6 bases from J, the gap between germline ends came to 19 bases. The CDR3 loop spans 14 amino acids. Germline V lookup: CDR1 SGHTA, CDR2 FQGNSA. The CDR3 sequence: CASTGGGRASEQYF. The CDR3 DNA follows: TGTGCCAGCACCGGAGGTGGTAGGGCCTCCGAGCAGTACTTC.

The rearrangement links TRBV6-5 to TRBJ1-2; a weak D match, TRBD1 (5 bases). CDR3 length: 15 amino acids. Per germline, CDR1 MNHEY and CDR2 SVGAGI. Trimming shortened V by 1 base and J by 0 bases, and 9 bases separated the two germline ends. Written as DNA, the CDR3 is TGTGCCAGCAGTTACTATCGGGGGACTAACTATGGCTACACCTTC. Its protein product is CASSYYRGTNYGYTF.

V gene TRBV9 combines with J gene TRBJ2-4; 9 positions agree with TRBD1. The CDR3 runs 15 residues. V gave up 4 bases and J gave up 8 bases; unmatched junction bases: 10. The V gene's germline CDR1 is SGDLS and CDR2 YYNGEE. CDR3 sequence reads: CASSSRTGDSDIQYF. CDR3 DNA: TGTGCCAGCAGCTCCCGGACAGGGGATTCGGACATTCAGTACTTC.

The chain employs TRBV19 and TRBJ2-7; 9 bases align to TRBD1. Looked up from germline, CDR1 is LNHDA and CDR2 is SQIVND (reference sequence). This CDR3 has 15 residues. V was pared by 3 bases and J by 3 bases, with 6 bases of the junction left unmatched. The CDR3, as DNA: TGTGCCAGTAGTATGGGACAGGGTTCCATCTACGAGCAGTACTTC. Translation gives CASSMGQGSIYEQYF.

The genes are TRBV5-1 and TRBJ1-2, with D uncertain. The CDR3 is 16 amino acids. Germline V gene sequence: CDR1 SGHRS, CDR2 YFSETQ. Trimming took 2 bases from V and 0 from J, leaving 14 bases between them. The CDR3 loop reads CASSLTHGEPNYGYTF. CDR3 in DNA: TGCGCCAGCAGCTTAACACACGGAGAACCTAACTATGGCTACACCTTC. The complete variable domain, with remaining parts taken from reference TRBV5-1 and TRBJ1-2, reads KAGVTQTPRYLIKTRGQQVTLSCSPISGHRSVSWYQQTPGQGLQFLFEYFSETQRNKGNFPGRFSGRQFSNSRSEMNVSTLELGDSALYLCASSLTHGEPNYGYTFGSGTRLTVV.

The CDR3 loop reads CASVPGQGYNEQFF. The CDR3 DNA follows: TGTGCCAGTGTCCCGGGACAGGGGTACAATGAGCAGTTCTTC. V is TRBV19 and J is TRBJ2-1, with 10 bases identical to TRBD1. CDR3 size: 14 residues. The ends lost 8 bases at V and 4 bases at J; junction bases unmatched: 5. The germline gives CDR1 LNHDA, CDR2 SQIVND (reference sequence).

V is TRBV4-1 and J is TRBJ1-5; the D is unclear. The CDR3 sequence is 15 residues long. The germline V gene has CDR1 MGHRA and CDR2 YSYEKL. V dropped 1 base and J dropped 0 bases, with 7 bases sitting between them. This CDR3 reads CASSQGEASNQPQHF. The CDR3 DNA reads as TGCGCCAGCAGCCAAGGGGAGGCTAGCAATCAGCCCCAGCATTTT.